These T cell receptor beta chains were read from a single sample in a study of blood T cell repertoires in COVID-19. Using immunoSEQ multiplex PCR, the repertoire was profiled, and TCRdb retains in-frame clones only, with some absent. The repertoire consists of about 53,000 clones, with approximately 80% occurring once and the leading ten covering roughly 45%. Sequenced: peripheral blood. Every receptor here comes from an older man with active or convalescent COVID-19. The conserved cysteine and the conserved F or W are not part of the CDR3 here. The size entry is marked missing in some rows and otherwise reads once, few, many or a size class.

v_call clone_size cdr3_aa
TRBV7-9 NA ASSLAGLAQPQH
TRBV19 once ASSEGFNSGANVLT
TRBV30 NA AWSGRGLFNQPQH
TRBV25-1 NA ASSAENIQY
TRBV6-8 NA AVDYSYNEQF
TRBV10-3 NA AISDRTGNNEQF
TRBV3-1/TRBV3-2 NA ASSQASGGRNEQF
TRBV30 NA AWTQGAVTGELF
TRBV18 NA ASSPSRNPLTDTQY
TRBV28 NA ASSLDSINTEAF
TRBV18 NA ASSLNQGMQETQY
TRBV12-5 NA ASGLVQLGQRNYGYT
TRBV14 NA ASSQDLRGLKDGYT
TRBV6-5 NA ASSYGGFRSEQY
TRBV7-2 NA ASSLDRGAYNSPLH
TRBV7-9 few ASSLAGTGKETQY
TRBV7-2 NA ASSLHSGGDYGYT
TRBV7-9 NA ASTPRGGNYGYT
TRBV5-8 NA ASSFTGSPSGGSNEQF
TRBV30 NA AWSAGQGTDTQY
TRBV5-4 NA ASSYATGGPASPLH
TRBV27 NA ASSLDRGNEQF
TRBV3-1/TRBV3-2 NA ASSRGDRISPLH
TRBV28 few ASSLWGREAYEQY
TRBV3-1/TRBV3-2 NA ASSFPGKNQPQH
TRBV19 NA ASSPGPGGYGYT
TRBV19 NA ASSPPLQETQY
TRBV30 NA AWSRLAGGGGDTQY
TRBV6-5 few ASRPGEQY
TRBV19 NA ATQPTGGLYEQY
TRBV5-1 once ASSLVTAGGPDTQY
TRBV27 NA ASRPTGGSEQY
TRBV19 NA ASSTLAGETQY
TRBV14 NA ASSQGLEDTQY
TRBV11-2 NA ASSLGQGISGANVLT
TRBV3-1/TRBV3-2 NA ASSQDINSNQPQH
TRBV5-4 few ASSLAWGYTDTQY
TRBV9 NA ASSVAGGWTDTQY
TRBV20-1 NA SVGDTYGYT
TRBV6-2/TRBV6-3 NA ASSHQNTEAF
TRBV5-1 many ASSMGQGGTEAF
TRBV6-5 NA ASRMTGSYGYT
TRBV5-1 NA ASSLGAFWTGSHETRGKLF
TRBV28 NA ASRTPQSTGELF
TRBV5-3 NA ARSYLRETQY
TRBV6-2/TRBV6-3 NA ASSRTGYREQY
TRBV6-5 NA ASSYSGVGTGFEQY
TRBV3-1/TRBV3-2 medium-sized ASSQGWRPGQAHEQY
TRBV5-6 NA ASSTGHLSTDTQY
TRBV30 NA AWADSSNQPQH
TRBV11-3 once ASSLGFSGGGYGYT
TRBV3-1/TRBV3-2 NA ASSQAGTGGYEQY
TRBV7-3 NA ASSLYGGLAGYRGELF